This record concerns one T cell receptor beta chain sequence. The CDR3 is 12 amino acids. Between the trimmed V and J ends, which lost 7 bases and 6 bases, there was a span of 12 bases. In germline, CDR1 is MGHDK, CDR2 SYGVNS. The sample comes from a study of blood T cell repertoires in COVID-19. Background on the study: T cells, B-cell-depleted T cells, or PBMCs provided the cDNA or gDNA that served as material.

The protocol was immunoSEQ multiplex PCR, while the TCRdb copy is restricted to in-frame clones and leaves out a portion. The table includes about 310,000 clones, around 87% detected once. The chain combines TRBV25-1 with TRBJ1-2; no clear D gene. The specimen was peripheral blood. The receptor was isolated from a woman in her forties or fifties who had recovered from COVID-19. The CDR3 bases are TGTGCCAGCATGGCCAGGTCGGATGGCTACACCTTC. Its protein product is CASMARSDGYTF.